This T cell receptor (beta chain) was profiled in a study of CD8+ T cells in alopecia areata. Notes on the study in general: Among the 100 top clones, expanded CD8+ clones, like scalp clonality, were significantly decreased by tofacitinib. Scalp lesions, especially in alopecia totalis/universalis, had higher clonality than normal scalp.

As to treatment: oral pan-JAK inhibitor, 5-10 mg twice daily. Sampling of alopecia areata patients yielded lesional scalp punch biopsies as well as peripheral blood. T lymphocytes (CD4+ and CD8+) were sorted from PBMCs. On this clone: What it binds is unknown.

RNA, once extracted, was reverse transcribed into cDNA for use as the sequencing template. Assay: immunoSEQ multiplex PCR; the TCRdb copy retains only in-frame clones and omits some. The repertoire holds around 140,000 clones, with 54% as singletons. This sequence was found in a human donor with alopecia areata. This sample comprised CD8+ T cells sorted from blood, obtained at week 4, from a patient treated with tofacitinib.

CDR3 sequence: CASSLGEATYEQYF. The CDR3 nucleotides are TGTGCCAGCAGCTTAGGGGAGGCGACCTACGAGCAGTACTTC. The chain recombines TRBV7-6 with TRBJ2-7, with a tentative D call TRBD2 (6 bases). The CDR3 length is 14 residues. Trimming removed 1 base from V and 2 bases from J, with 9 bases in between. Looked up from germline, CDR1 is SGHVS and CDR2 is FNYEAQ.